These 16 T cell receptor beta chains share one sample of origin, sequenced in a study of T cell repertoires in cytomegalovirus infection. Using its own MiXCR run on the reads, TCRdb lists one record per CDR3 protein. The sample shows about 310,000 distinct CDR3 sequences, about a sixth of them seen only once. The sequenced sample consisted of PBMCs. The source is a human donor in good health (CMV status not recorded). Some clones in this sample may be carry-over from other donors' samples.

This rearrangement joins TRBV4-3 to TRBJ2-1; possible D gene TRBD1, 6 bases. The CDR3 loop spans 16 amino acids. The germline V gene has CDR1 LGHNA and CDR2 YSLEER. Trimming pared 0 bases from V and 2 bases from J, leaving 11 bases between. In nucleotides, the CDR3 is TGCGCCAGCAGCCAAGACTGGCAGGGGCCCTACAATGAGCAGTTCTTC. This sequence encodes CASSQDWQGPYNEQFF.

Written as DNA, the CDR3 is TGTGCCAGCAGCTTTCTAGCGCGGGAGCAGTACTTC. Amino acid sequence: CASSFLAREQYF. This chain connects TRBV5-6 to TRBJ2-7, with a weak D call TRBD2 (6 bases). V was trimmed by 2 bases and J by 7 bases, leaving 10 bases between them. The germline CDR1 and CDR2 sequences are SGHDT and YYEEEE. The CDR3 contains 12 residues.

The chain recombines TRBV18 with TRBJ2-2, with TRBD1 identical over 8 bases. The germline V gene has CDR1 KGHSH and CDR2 LQKENI. The CDR3 totals 16 residues. Unmatched junction bases numbered 8, after V lost 4 bases and J lost 4 bases. The chain's CDR3 is CASSQTGTGVTGELFF. CDR3 in DNA: TGTGCCAGCTCACAAACCGGGACAGGAGTCACCGGGGAGCTGTTTTTT.

The chain employs TRBV6-6 and TRBJ2-1; D unclear. V lost 6 bases to trimming and J lost 2 bases, with 17 bases between them. This CDR3 spans 16 amino acids. Looked up from germline, CDR1 is MNHNY and CDR2 is SVGAGI (reference sequence). The CDR3 bases are TGTGCCAGCAGGACCCCCGCCCGGGCTCCCTACAATGAGCAGTTCTTC. This sequence encodes CASRTPARAPYNEQFF.

As regards this clonotype: Being one base from a much bigger clone, this may be a read error. The V and J genes are TRBV7-2 and TRBJ1-2, with 8 bases aligning to TRBD1. This CDR3 spans 15 amino acids. Germline V CDR1 and CDR2: SGHTA, FQGNSA. CDR3 nucleotides: TGTGCCAGCAGCTTAGCCATGACAGGGGTCGGTGGCTTCACCTTC. The encoded protein is CASSLAMTGVGGFTF.

This clonotype was recorded a few times. The rearrangement uses TRBV6-1 and TRBJ1-6; weak D call: TRBD1 (5 bases). CDR1 and CDR2 from the germline V gene are MNHNS and SASEGT. Trimming shortened V by 1 base and J by 9 bases, and 13 bases separated the two germline ends. This CDR3 comprises 15 residues. The CDR3 nucleotides are TGTGCCAGCAGTGAAGTTCAGCCCGGGGGTTCACCCCTCCACTTT. It translates to CASSEVQPGGSPLHF.

This clonotype was detected ten times or more. The genes are TRBV6-2 or TRBV6-3 and TRBJ1-5; weak D call: TRBD1 (6 bases). V shed 5 bases and J shed 5 bases, with 10 bases lying between them. CDR1 MNHEY and CDR2 SVGEGT come from the germline V gene. This CDR3 spans 13 amino acids. CDR3 nucleotide sequence: TGTGCCAGCAGTGCTACAGGGTATCAGCCCCAGCATTTT. As protein: CASSATGYQPQHF.

The gene calls are TRBV2 and TRBJ2-6; no reliable D call. V lost 4 bases and J lost 1, with 17 bases in between. This CDR3 has 18 amino acids. Germline CDR1 is SNHLY and CDR2 is FYNNEI. CDR3 protein: CASSVRKQNYSGANVLTF. As DNA, the CDR3 is TGTGCCAGCAGTGTGCGGAAGCAGAACTATTCTGGGGCCAACGTCCTGACTTTC.

The J gene is TRBJ2-7, the V gene TRBV5-6, with D perhaps TRBD1 (6 bases). The germline V and J ends were trimmed by 4 bases and 2 bases, with 13 bases remaining between them. The CDR3 covers 14 residues. CDR1 and CDR2 from the germline V gene are SGHDT and YYEEEE. The CDR3 nucleotides read TGTGCCAGCAGCAAGGGACATCCTCCCTACGAGCAGTACTTC. Protein: CASSKGHPPYEQYF.

This clonotype was detected ten times or more. The CDR3 spells CASSLTGLMEEQYF. Written as DNA, the CDR3 is TGTGCCAGCAGCTTGACAGGCCTAATGGAGGAGCAGTACTTC. The J gene is TRBJ2-7, the V gene TRBV11-1; possible D gene TRBD1, 6 bases. The CDR3 is 14 amino acids. Trimming took 3 bases from V and 7 from J, leaving 16 bases between them. Looked up from germline, CDR1 is SGHAT and CDR2 is FQDESV (reference sequence).

V gene TRBV10-3 combines with J gene TRBJ1-2, with TRBD1 matching over 8 bases. V was clipped by 2 bases and J by 4 bases; unmatched bases: 6. The CDR3 length is 15 residues. Germline-derived CDR1 and CDR2 are ENHRY and SYGVKD. The CDR3 here is CAISEKNRGVYGYTF. CDR3 DNA sequence: TGTGCCATCAGTGAGAAAAACAGGGGGGTCTATGGCTACACCTTC.

This clonotype was detected many times. This chain links TRBV7-2 with TRBJ1-5, with no clear D. CDR3 length equals 14 residues. CDR1 is SGHTA, CDR2 FQGNSA, per germline. Trimming took off 4 bases at V and 3 bases at J, with 10 bases between the two ends. The CDR3 reads CASSSRALNQPQHF. CDR3 coding DNA: TGTGCCAGCAGCTCACGGGCTCTCAATCAGCCCCAGCATTTT.

The chain has TRBV15 and TRBJ1-5; unclear D gene. Germline V gene lookup returns CDR1 LNHNV and CDR2 YYDKDF (reference sequence). The V end lost 3 bases, the J end lost 0 bases, and 9 bases lay between the germline ends. The CDR3 covers 15 residues. The CDR3 DNA sequence: TGTGCCACCAGCAGGGGTGATTATAGCAATCAGCCCCAGCATTTT. Its translation is CATSRGDYSNQPQHF.

Remarks on this clonotype: A much larger clone lies one base from this, so it may be a read error. V usage is TRBV4-3 and J usage is TRBJ2-7; the D gene is possibly TRBD1 (5 bases). Trimming removed 3 bases at V and 0 bases at J, with 12 bases between. Germline lookup yields CDR1 LGHNA and CDR2 YSLEER. This CDR3 region has 15 residues. The CDR3 region is CASSQATVGSYEQYF. CDR3 nucleotides: TGCGCCAGCAGCCAGGCGACAGTCGGCTCCTACGAGCAGTACTTC.

This clonotype was counted between two and nine times. The chain recombines TRBV4-1 with TRBJ1-4; D unresolved. V lost 0 bases, J lost 8 bases, and 13 bases lay in between. CDR3 length equals 15 residues. Germline-derived CDR1 and CDR2 are MGHRA and YSYEKL. The CDR3: CASSQDRSNLEKLFF. The CDR3 DNA is TGCGCCAGCAGCCAAGATCGAAGCAATCTAGAAAAACTGTTTTTT.

In its sample, this clonotype was seen many times. The J gene is TRBJ1-2, the V gene TRBV12-3 or TRBV12-4; D is possibly TRBD1 (6 bases). The CDR3 has 13 residues. V gave up 8 bases and J gave up 7 bases, with 17 bases separating them. The CDR3, as DNA: TGTGCCAGCGGAACCTACAGGGATGTTGGCTACACCTTC. This translates into CASGTYRDVGYTF.